Listed here is a single T cell receptor beta chain. This entry is derived from a study of T cell responses to AZD1222 COVID-19 vaccine. Trimming removed 0 bases at V and 1 base at J, with 7 bases between. This CDR3 comprises 15 residues. Germline V gives CDR1 SGHRS, CDR2 YFSETQ. Sequencing used immunoSEQ multiplex PCR; TCRdb keeps in-frame clones, though not all of them. The sample lists around 83,000 clones; just over 90% were seen once. The source of this sequence is an adult in good health. This rearrangement joins TRBV5-1 to TRBJ2-2; D uncertain. Source: peripheral blood, taken on day 0 of AZD1222 vaccination. In DNA form, the CDR3 reads TGCGCCAGCAGCTTGGAAGGATTGAACACCGGGGAGCTGTTTTTT. This sequence encodes CASSLEGLNTGELFF.